The 18 T cell receptor beta chains below all came from one sample that was sequenced in a study of PD-L1 blockade in urothelial cancer. Time point noted: pretreatment peripheral blood. Some clones are missing from TCRdb's copy, which holds only in-frame ones; the method was immunoSEQ multiplex PCR. The data hold 130,000 or so clones, with less than 85% observed a single time. The sequences come from PBMCs, collected around atezolizumab (anti-PD-L1) treatment. These receptors were collected from a man aged 50 or older with urothelial cancer.

The genes are TRBV14 and TRBJ1-4, with TRBD1 matching over 8 bases. V trimming: 3 bases; J trimming: 7 bases; junction bases outside the gene matches: 7. The germline gives CDR1 SGHDN, CDR2 FVKESK. CDR3 length: 15 amino acids. CDR3 region: CASSQRQGMGEKLFF. The CDR3 region has the DNA TGTGCCAGCAGCCAGAGACAGGGGATGGGTGAAAAACTGTTTTTT.

The rearrangement uses TRBV4-1 and TRBJ2-3; 9 bases align to TRBD2. The germline gives CDR1 MGHRA, CDR2 YSYEKL. CDR3 length: 19 residues. V shed 0 bases and J 2 bases; nucleotides not matched to a gene: 12. The CDR3 is CASSQDYQPSGTFTDTQYF. CDR3 sequence (DNA): TGCGCCAGCAGCCAAGATTATCAGCCTAGCGGGACCTTCACAGATACGCAGTATTTT.

The chain is built from TRBV5-8 and TRBJ1-6; D is ambiguous. CDR3 size: 14 residues. The ends were cut back, 0 bases at V and 9 bases at J, with 10 bases in the middle. Germline assignment: CDR1 SGHTS and CDR2 YDEGEE. The CDR3 region has the DNA TGTGCCAGCAGCTTGGTGTCAACGGGTTCACCCCTCCACTTT. The encoded protein is CASSLVSTGSPLHF.

This clone was seen just once. This chain connects TRBV5-6 to TRBJ2-6, with D possibly matching TRBD2 (5 bases). Germline V lookup: CDR1 SGHDT, CDR2 YYEEEE. CDR3 size: 16 residues. With 0 bases removed from V and 2 bases from J, the gap between germline ends came to 9 bases. The CDR3 loop is CASSLGPSTGANVLTF. CDR3 DNA sequence: TGTGCCAGCAGCTTGGGACCTAGCACTGGGGCCAACGTCCTGACTTTC.

V usage is TRBV29-1 and J usage is TRBJ1-2, with D perhaps matching TRBD1 (5 bases). Germline CDR1 is SQVTM and CDR2 is ANQGSEA. Trimming shortened V by 5 bases and J by 7 bases, and 20 bases separated the two germline ends. This CDR3 has 14 amino acids. The CDR3 DNA is TGCAGCGTTCGTCAACCAGGGTGGGTGTCTGGCTACACCTTC. Amino acids: CSVRQPGWVSGYTF.

The chain has TRBV6-1 and TRBJ2-6; D is undetermined. V was shortened by 3 bases and J by 0 bases, with 12 bases between the two germline ends. The CDR3 is 17 amino acids. Germline assignment: CDR1 MNHNS and CDR2 SASEGT. Written as DNA, the CDR3 is TGTGCCAGCAGTGATCTAGGTTACCTCTCTGGGGCCAACGTCCTGACTTTC. Residues: CASSDLGYLSGANVLTF.

The chain is built from TRBV28 and TRBJ2-1, with 7 bases that match TRBD1. The CDR3 consists of 19 residues. Germline lookup yields CDR1 MDHEN and CDR2 SYDVKM. V lost 6 bases and J lost 2; bases outside the gene matches: 19. CDR3 DNA sequence: TGTGCCAGCAGGACCGCCGAGCGATACAGGGGAATACCCTACAATGAGCAGTTCTTC. Translation gives CASRTAERYRGIPYNEQFF.

The V gene is TRBV11-2, the J gene TRBJ2-1; D call uncertain. V was shortened by 1 base and J by 2 bases, with 12 bases between the two germline ends. The CDR3 extends over 16 amino acids. Germline lookup yields CDR1 SGHAT and CDR2 FQNNGV. The CDR3 region has the DNA TGTGCCAGCAGCTTAGCAAGCACGATTCCCTACAATGAGCAGTTCTTC. Protein sequence: CASSLASTIPYNEQFF. The full variable domain, its missing parts supplied by reference TRBV11-2 and TRBJ2-1, is EAGVAQSPRYKIIEKRQSVAFWCNPISGHATLYWYQQILGQGPKLLIQFQNNGVVDDSQLPKDRFSAERLKGVDSTLKIQPAKLEDSAVYLCASSLASTIPYNEQFFGPGTRLTVL.

This chain links TRBV30 with TRBJ1-4; 8 nucleotides align to TRBD1. V shed 3 bases and J 2 bases; nucleotides not matched to a gene: 8. There are 16 residues in the CDR3. CDR1 and CDR2 from the germline V gene are GTSNPN and SVGIG (reference sequence). CDR3: CAWSEQGVRTNEKLFF. CDR3 coding DNA: TGTGCCTGGAGCGAACAGGGGGTGCGTACTAATGAAAAACTGTTTTTT. Supplemented by reference TRBV30 and TRBJ1-4, the full variable domain reads SQTIHQWPATLVQPVGSPLSLECTVEGTSNPNLYWYRQAAGRGLQLLFYSVGIGQISSEVPQNLSASRPQDRQFILSSKKLLLSDSGFYLCAWSEQGVRTNEKLFFGSGTQLSVL.

V gene TRBV28 combines with J gene TRBJ1-6, with D perhaps TRBD1 (5 bases). The CDR3 has 18 amino acids. The germline CDR1 and CDR2 sequences are MDHEN and SYDVKM. With 3 bases removed from V and 6 bases from J, the gap between germline ends came to 21 bases. The CDR3 sequence: CASSLLFQGRTSNSPLHF. DNA for the CDR3: TGTGCCAGCAGTTTGCTCTTCCAGGGTCGTACCTCTAATTCACCCCTCCACTTT.

This rearrangement joins TRBV28 to TRBJ1-2, with a weak D call TRBD1 (6 bases). CDR1 is MDHEN and CDR2 is SYDVKM in the germline V gene. Trimming left V 8 bases short and J 7 bases short, with 17 bases between. There are 13 residues in the CDR3. CDR3 residues: CASVQQGVGGYTF. CDR3 DNA sequence: TGTGCCAGCGTTCAACAGGGAGTTGGTGGCTACACCTTC.

The chain is built from TRBV10-3 and TRBJ2-3; 12 positions match TRBD2. Unmatched junction bases numbered 9, after V lost 6 bases and J lost 5 bases. CDR1 is ENHRY and CDR2 is SYGVKD in the germline V gene. This CDR3 region has 16 residues. CDR3 bases: TGTGCCATCAGGGAAAGACTAGCGGGAGCGGGAGATACGCAGTATTTT. Translation gives CAIRERLAGAGDTQYF.

Relative to its sample, this clone is medium-sized. The chain joins TRBV14 to TRBJ1-6, with 8 bases matching TRBD1. CDR1 is SGHDN and CDR2 is FVKESK in the germline V gene. The junction had 3 bases not matched to a gene; V was cut back by 4 bases and J by 10 bases. CDR3 size: 13 residues. The CDR3 nucleotides read TGTGCCAGCAGCCCAGGACAGGGCTCACCCCTCCACTTT. As protein: CASSPGQGSPLHF. The whole variable domain, remainder taken from reference TRBV14 and TRBJ1-6, is EAGVTQFPSHSVIEKGQTVTLRCDPISGHDNLYWYRRVMGKEIKFLLHFVKESKQDESGMPNNRFLAERTGGTYSTLKVQPAELEDSGVYFCASSPGQGSPLHFGNGTRLTVT.

The rearrangement links TRBV30 to TRBJ2-7; a possible D gene is TRBD1 (6 bases). The CDR3 is made up of 12 amino acids. Germline lookup yields CDR1 GTSNPN and CDR2 SVGIG (reference sequence). V lost 0 bases and J lost 6, with 9 bases in between. The CDR3 nucleotides read TGTGCCTGGAGTGTAGCCAGGGGCGAGCAGTACTTC. This codes for CAWSVARGEQYF.

The chain employs TRBV6-6 and TRBJ1-2, with D possibly matching TRBD1 (5 bases). The germline gives CDR1 MNHNY, CDR2 SVGAGI (reference sequence). The CDR3 is 14 residues long. V lost 5 bases and J 2 bases, leaving 12 bases between the germline ends. The DNA of the CDR3 is TGTGCCAGCAGTAGGTCCGACAGCAACTATGGCTACACCTTC. This encodes CASSRSDSNYGYTF.

The chain couples TRBV19 to TRBJ2-3; TRBD2 agrees at 14 bases. Germline-derived CDR1 and CDR2 are LNHDA and SQIVND (reference sequence). The CDR3 has 16 amino acids. The trim removed 6 bases at V and 1 base at J, leaving 3 bases unmatched. DNA of the CDR3: TGTGCCAGTAGAAGACTAGCGGGAGGGCGCACAGATACGCAGTATTTT. The encoded protein is CASRRLAGGRTDTQYF.

V is TRBV27 and J is TRBJ2-3; a possible D gene is TRBD2 (7 bases). The CDR3 spans 14 residues. V shed 6 bases and J shed 4 bases, with 14 bases lying between them. Germline CDR1 MNHEY, CDR2 SMNVEV (reference sequence). This CDR3 is CASSREGEADTQYF. DNA of the CDR3: TGTGCCAGCAGCAGGGAGGGGGAGGCAGATACGCAGTATTTT.

The chain couples TRBV7-2 to TRBJ2-7, with 8 positions matching TRBD2. V gave up 1 base and J gave up 2 bases; unmatched junction bases: 7. CDR1 is SGHTA, CDR2 FQGNSA, per germline. CDR3 length equals 16 residues. The CDR3 region has the DNA TGTGCCAGCAGCTTAGTTAGCGGGACTAGGGCCTACGAGCAGTACTTC. Amino acids: CASSLVSGTRAYEQYF.